Sequencing of this T cell receptor beta chain was carried out in a study of CD8 T cells in ankylosing spondylitis. One entry per CDR3 protein, called by TCRdb with MiXCR from the 5' RACE reads. In the table there are 300,000 to 350,000 distinct CDR3 sequences, 20% of which are singletons. Germline V lookup: CDR1 SGHTA, CDR2 FQGNSA. With 3 bases clipped from V and 2 bases from J, the junction kept 3 bases outside the gene matches. This CDR3 region has 15 residues. A few counts support this clonotype. This chain joins TRBV7-2 and TRBJ2-3; the match to TRBD1 covers 9 bases. This TCR was sampled from a female donor with ankylosing spondylitis or in good health (not recorded which). The sequencing input was blood, either unsorted or a sorted T cell fraction (not recorded which). DNA of the CDR3: TGTGCCAGCAGCTTTGGGACAGGGACCACAGATACGCAGTATTTT. It is translated as CASSFGTGTTDTQYF.